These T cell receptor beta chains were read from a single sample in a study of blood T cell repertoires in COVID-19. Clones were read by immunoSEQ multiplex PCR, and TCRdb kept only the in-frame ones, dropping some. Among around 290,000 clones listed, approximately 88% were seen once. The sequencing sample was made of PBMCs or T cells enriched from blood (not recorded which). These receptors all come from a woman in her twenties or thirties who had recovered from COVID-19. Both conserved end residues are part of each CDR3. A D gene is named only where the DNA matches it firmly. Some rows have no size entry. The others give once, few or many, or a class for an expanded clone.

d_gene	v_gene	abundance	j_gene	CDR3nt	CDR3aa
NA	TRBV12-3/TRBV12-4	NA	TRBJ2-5	TGTGCCAGCAGTCCTACGCGGGAGACCCAGTACTTC	CASSPTRETQYF
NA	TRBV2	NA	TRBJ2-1	TGTGCCAGCATCCCGAGTGGTAATGAGCAGTTCTTC	CASIPSGNEQFF
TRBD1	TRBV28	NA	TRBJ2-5	TGTGCCAGCAGTTTATGGGGGGACAGCCTAATCCAAGAGACCCAGTACTTC	CASSLWGDSLIQETQYF
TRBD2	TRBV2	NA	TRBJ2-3	TGTGCCAGCAGTGAAGCTAGCGGGGGGTTGGGTACGCAGTATTTT	CASSEASGGLGTQYF
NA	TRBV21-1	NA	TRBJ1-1	TGTGCCAGCAGCAAAGCTGCGGGAAATGAAGCTTTCTTT	CASSKAAGNEAFF
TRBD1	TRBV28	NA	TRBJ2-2	TGTGCCAGCAGTATTCCGACAGGGGGCACCGGGGAGCTGTTTTTT	CASSIPTGGTGELFF
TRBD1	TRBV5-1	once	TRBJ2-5	TGCGCCAGCAGCTGGGGGGACAGGGGCCCCGAGACCCAGTACTTC	CASSWGDRGPETQYF
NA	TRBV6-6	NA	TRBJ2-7	TGTGCCAGCAGTTTGCCACAGGGCTACGAGCAGTACTTC	CASSLPQGYEQYF
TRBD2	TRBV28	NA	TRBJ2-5	TGTGCCAGCAGTATCCCTAGCGGGGGGGCTGTGGAGACCCAGTACTTC	CASSIPSGGAVETQYF
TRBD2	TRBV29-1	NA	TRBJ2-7	TGCAGCGTTGTCCTAGCGGGAGGATCCTACGAGCAGTACTTC	CSVVLAGGSYEQYF
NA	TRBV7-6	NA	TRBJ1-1	TGTGCCAGCAGCCCGAACCCGGGATCTCACACTGAAGCTTTCTTT	CASSPNPGSHTEAFF
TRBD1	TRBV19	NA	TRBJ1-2	TGTGCCAGTAGTGGCAACAGGGGGGGAATCTATGGCTACACCTTC	CASSGNRGGIYGYTF
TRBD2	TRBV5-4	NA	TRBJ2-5	TGTGCCAGCAGCTTGTTTACTAGCGGGGTAGGAGAGACCCAGTACTTC	CASSLFTSGVGETQYF
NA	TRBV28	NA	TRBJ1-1	TGTGCCAGCAGTTTCATGCGGGGGATGAACACTGAAGCTTTCTTT	CASSFMRGMNTEAFF
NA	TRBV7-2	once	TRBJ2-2	TGTGCCAGCAGCCCCCTCACATATACCGGGGAGCTGTTTTTT	CASSPLTYTGELFF
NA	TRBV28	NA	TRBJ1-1	TGTGCCAGCAGTTTCACGGAGAGATTCATGAACACTGAAGCTTTCTTT	CASSFTERFMNTEAFF
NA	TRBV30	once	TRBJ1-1	TGTGCCTGGATGGGGAGGGCAATAAACACTGAAGCTTTCTTT	CAWMGRAINTEAFF
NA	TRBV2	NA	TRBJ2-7	TGTGCCAGCAGTGGGTCACATGCTTTCCACGAGCAGTACTTC	CASSGSHAFHEQYF
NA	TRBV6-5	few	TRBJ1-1	TGTGCCAGCAGTACCGCCCAGCGGGGGAACACTGAAGCTTTCTTT	CASSTAQRGNTEAFF
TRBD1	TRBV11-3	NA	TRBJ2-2	TGTGCCAGTTCACAGGGGACCGGGGAGCTGTTTTTT	CASSQGTGELFF
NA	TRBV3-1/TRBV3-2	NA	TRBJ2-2	TGTGCCAGCAGCCAAGTCCCCGGGTTTAGGACCGGGGAGCTGTTTTTT	CASSQVPGFRTGELFF
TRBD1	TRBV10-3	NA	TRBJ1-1	TGTGCCATCAGGGGGACAGCGAACACTGAAGCTTTCTTT	CAIRGTANTEAFF
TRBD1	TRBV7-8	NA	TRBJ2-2	TGTGCCAGCAGCTCCCGGGACAGGGGCCCCGGGGAGCTGTTTTTT	CASSSRDRGPGELFF
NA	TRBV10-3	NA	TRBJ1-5	TGTGCCATCAGTCAGGGGAGCAATCAGCCCCAGCATTTT	CAISQGSNQPQHF
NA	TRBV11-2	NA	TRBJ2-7	TGTGCCAGCAGCCCCCAAGCGGGCTACTCCTACGAGCAGTACTTC	CASSPQAGYSYEQYF
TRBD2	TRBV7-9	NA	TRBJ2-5	TGTGCCAGCAGCTGGGGGACTAGCGGGATTTTAGAGACCCAGTACTTC	CASSWGTSGILETQYF
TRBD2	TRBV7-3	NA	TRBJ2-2	TGTGCCAGCAGCTTATCTCCGGGACTAGCTCTAAGCGGGGAGCTGTTTTTT	CASSLSPGLALSGELFF
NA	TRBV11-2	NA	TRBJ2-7	TGTGCCAGCAGCTTAGCTTTTCGGAGAGGGTCCTACGAGCAGTACTTC	CASSLAFRRGSYEQYF
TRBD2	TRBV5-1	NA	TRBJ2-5	TGCGCCAGCAGCTTTGGGGGAGGGCCCCCAGAGACCCAGTACTTC	CASSFGGGPPETQYF
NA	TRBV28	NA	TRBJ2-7	TGTGCCAGCAGTCCCGCGACAGGAGGCCTGGAGCAGTACTTC	CASSPATGGLEQYF
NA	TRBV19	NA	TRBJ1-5	TGTGCCACCGCCAGCGTGGCATTAAGCAATCAGCCCCAGCATTTT	CATASVALSNQPQHF
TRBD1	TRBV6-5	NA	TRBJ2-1	TGTGCCAGCAGCGGGACAGGGGGGTCCTACAATGAGCAGTTCTTC	CASSGTGGSYNEQFF